The 29 T cell receptor beta chains below come from one sample, sequenced in a study of CD8+ T cells in alopecia areata. Documented treatment: oral pan-JAK inhibitor, 5-10 mg twice daily. The authors extracted RNA and reverse transcribed it into cDNA as the sequencing template. Clones were sequenced by immunoSEQ multiplex PCR, and TCRdb holds only the in-frame ones, with some missing. The sample yields 150,000 to 200,000 clones, 60% seen once. The source was CD4+ T cells sorted from blood, collected at week 24, from a patient treated with tofacitinib. The receptors here all came from a human donor with alopecia areata.

The chain is built from TRBV5-1 and TRBJ1-2; D is uncertain. This CDR3 spans 13 amino acids. The germline V gene has CDR1 SGHRS and CDR2 YFSETQ. The V end lost 0 bases, the J end lost 3 bases, and 6 bases lay between the germline ends. CDR3 nucleotide sequence: TGCGCCAGCAGCTTGGATAACGACTATGGCTACACCTTC. It is translated as CASSLDNDYGYTF.

Here the CDR3 reads CAWSQDSNYGYTF. DNA for the CDR3: TGTGCCTGGAGTCAGGACAGCAACTATGGCTACACCTTC. This chain connects TRBV30 to TRBJ1-2; D may be TRBD1 (6 bases). Germline V gene lookup returns CDR1 GTSNPN and CDR2 SVGIG (reference sequence). The germline V and J ends were trimmed by 2 bases and 2 bases, with 9 bases remaining between them. This CDR3 has 13 amino acids.

This chain links TRBV2 with TRBJ2-7; D unresolved. This CDR3 has 12 residues. V was clipped by 6 bases and J by 7 bases, with 13 bases between them. Germline V gene sequence: CDR1 SNHLY, CDR2 FYNNEI. The CDR3 DNA reads TGTGCCAGCAGGCAGGCACTGGGTGAGCAGTACTTC. It translates to CASRQALGEQYF.

This clone was seen once. The genes are TRBV4-3 and TRBJ2-6, with D unclear. This CDR3 comprises 17 residues. Germline values: CDR1 LGHNA, CDR2 YSLEER. Between the trimmed V and J ends, which lost 2 bases and 0 bases, there was a span of 11 bases. The CDR3: CASSQRSDGSGANVLTF. The CDR3 DNA follows: TGCGCCAGCAGCCAACGGTCAGACGGCTCTGGGGCCAACGTCCTGACTTTC.

About this clone: This sample also contains other DNA sequences that code for the same CDR3. The chain joins TRBV29-1 to TRBJ1-2; 7 bases agree with TRBD1. Germline V gene data show CDR1 as SQVTM and CDR2 as ANQGSEA. This CDR3 has 10 residues. Unmatched junction bases numbered 0, after V lost 5 bases and J lost 6 bases. The CDR3 DNA follows: TGCAGCGTTACAGGGGATGGCTACACCTTC. It specifies CSVTGDGYTF.

This chain connects TRBV6-5 to TRBJ1-2; D might be TRBD1 (5 bases). V lost 5 bases, J lost 4 bases, and 14 bases lay in between. Germline CDR1 reads MNHEY; CDR2 reads SVGAGI. This CDR3 spans 14 amino acids. The CDR3 loop reads CASSPDGGGYGYTF. The CDR3 DNA sequence: TGTGCCAGCAGTCCTGATGGGGGGGGCTATGGCTACACCTTC.

The CDR3 reads CASSLDLGGRVSYEQYF. CDR3 DNA: TGTGCCAGCAGCTTAGATCTTGGGGGGCGCGTCAGCTACGAGCAGTACTTC. V usage is TRBV11-2 and J usage is TRBJ2-7; D could derive from TRBD1 or TRBD2 (6 bases each). Trimming stripped 0 bases from V and 3 bases from J, with 18 bases between. This CDR3 contains 17 residues. The germline V gene encodes CDR1 SGHAT and CDR2 FQNNGV.

With regard to this clone: Compared with germline, one end of the junction differs, possibly owing to a read error. The chain joins TRBV5-5 to TRBJ1-6, with no clear D. Germline V gives CDR1 SGHKS, CDR2 YYEKEE (reference sequence). CDR3 length equals 14 residues. CDR3 sequence reads: CASSQEKSSSPLHF. CDR3 nucleotide sequence: TGCGCCAGCAGCCAAGAAAAAAGCTCTTCACCCCTCCACTTT.

This sequence joins TRBV7-7 and TRBJ2-5; a possible D gene is TRBD1 (5 bases). Germline CDR1 is SSHAT and CDR2 is FNYEAQ (reference sequence). With 0 bases removed from V and 4 bases from J, the gap between germline ends came to 9 bases. The CDR3 is 14 amino acids. The DNA for the CDR3 is TGTGCCAGCAGCTTAGCCTGGGGCCCAGAGACCCAGTACTTC. Amino acid sequence: CASSLAWGPETQYF.

The V and J genes are TRBV7-2 and TRBJ2-1; 10 nucleotides match TRBD1. J lost 7 bases, V lost 5 bases, and 5 bases had no gene match. The CDR3 totals 14 residues. Germline CDR1 SGHTA, CDR2 FQGNSA. The CDR3, as DNA: TGTGCCAGCAGCCGCGGACAGGGGGTGAATGAGCAGTTCTTC. Its protein product is CASSRGQGVNEQFF.

The chain carries TRBV30 and TRBJ1-5; TRBD1 might be the D (6 bases). Germline V lookup: CDR1 GTSNPN, CDR2 SVGIG (reference sequence). The ends were cut back, 4 bases at V and 5 bases at J, with 12 bases in the middle. The CDR3 has 13 amino acids. The CDR3 coding sequence is TGTGCCTGGACACAGGGCCCGTATCAGCCCCAGCATTTT. As protein: CAWTQGPYQPQHF.

This clone was observed a single time. Different DNA sequences within this sample yield the same CDR3. J is TRBJ2-6 and V is TRBV29-1; D unclear. Looked up from germline, CDR1 is SQVTM and CDR2 is ANQGSEA. V was cut by 3 bases and J by 1 base, with 4 bases left in between. The CDR3 covers 13 residues. The CDR3 sequence is CSVDSSGANVLTF. The DNA of the CDR3 is TGCAGCGTTGATTCGTCTGGGGCCAACGTCCTGACTTTC.

This sequence joins TRBV30 and TRBJ1-2; D gene unclear. CDR3 length: 14 amino acids. The V end lost 3 bases, the J end lost 4 bases, and 15 bases lay between the germline ends. From germline, CDR1 is GTSNPN and CDR2 SVGIG (reference sequence). DNA of the CDR3: TGTGCCTGGAGCCTAGGATACCGCGGCTATGGCTACACCTTC. This sequence encodes CAWSLGYRGYGYTF.

In this sample, this clone turned up once. The chain joins TRBV15 to TRBJ1-2; possible D gene TRBD1, 5 bases. CDR3 length: 14 amino acids. From germline, CDR1 is LNHNV and CDR2 YYDKDF (reference sequence). V was clipped by 5 bases and J by 6 bases, with 16 bases between them. The CDR3 sequence: CATSLNVEGNGYTF. CDR3 DNA sequence: TGTGCCACCAGCTTAAATGTGGAGGGGAATGGCTACACCTTC.

The V call is TRBV29-1, the J call TRBJ1-1, with D unclear. The germline V gene encodes CDR1 SQVTM and CDR2 ANQGSEA. V lost 3 bases to trimming and J lost 0 bases, with 8 bases between them. The CDR3 consists of 13 residues. CDR3 amino acids: CSVDGDMNTEAFF. For the CDR3, the DNA is TGCAGCGTTGATGGTGACATGAACACTGAAGCTTTCTTT.

The J gene is TRBJ2-3, the V gene TRBV5-1; D remains unclear. CDR3 size: 13 residues. Germline CDR1 reads SGHRS; CDR2 reads YFSETQ. With 1 base removed from V and 6 bases from J, the gap between germline ends came to 9 bases. CDR3 protein: CASSLMGDDTQYF. In nucleotides, the CDR3 is TGCGCCAGCAGCTTGATGGGCGATGATACGCAGTATTTT.

This clone was seen only once. The V call is TRBV9, the J call TRBJ2-4, with D possibly TRBD1 on 6 matching bases. Per the germline V gene, CDR1 is SGDLS and CDR2 is YYNGEE. The CDR3 spans 17 residues. V was clipped by 0 bases and J by 1 base, with 14 bases between them. CDR3 bases: TGTGCCAGCAGCGTAGATCCAGGGGACGGTGCCAAAAACATTCAGTACTTC. It yields the protein CASSVDPGDGAKNIQYF.

The V call is TRBV18, the J call TRBJ1-5; D is possibly TRBD1 (6 bases). This CDR3 contains 14 residues. Germline CDR1 reads KGHSH; CDR2 reads LQKENI. V was shortened by 5 bases and J by 1 base, with 9 bases between the two germline ends. CDR3 region: CASSAGVSNQPQHF. CDR3 bases: TGTGCCAGCTCAGCAGGGGTAAGCAATCAGCCCCAGCATTTT.

The rearrangement joins TRBV9 to TRBJ2-3, with 10 bases that match TRBD2. Germline CDR1 is SGDLS and CDR2 is YYNGEE. Trimming removed 0 bases from V and 6 bases from J; junction bases left unmatched: 7. The CDR3 totals 16 residues. The CDR3 sequence is CASSVDLSGGADTQYF. DNA of the CDR3: TGTGCCAGCAGCGTAGATCTGAGCGGGGGGGCGGATACGCAGTATTTT. The full variable domain, its missing parts supplied by reference TRBV9 and TRBJ2-3, is DSGVTQTPKHLITATGQRVTLRCSPRSGDLSVYWYQQSLDQGLQFLIQYYNGEERAKGNILERFSAQQFPDLHSELNLSSLELGDSALYFCASSVDLSGGADTQYFGPGTRLTVL.

V usage is TRBV29-1 and J usage is TRBJ2-2; D is unresolved. V lost 4 bases, J lost 3 bases, and 3 bases lay in between. Germline lookup yields CDR1 SQVTM and CDR2 ANQGSEA. The CDR3 sequence is 11 residues long. The DNA of the CDR3 is TGCAGCGTTGCGGACACCGGGGAGCTGTTTTTT. Its protein product is CSVADTGELFF.

The chain joins TRBV2 to TRBJ2-7; the match to TRBD2 covers 8 bases. This CDR3 is 14 amino acids long. Trimming at V came to 7 bases and at J to 6 bases, leaving 11 bases not matched to a gene. Germline CDR1 is SNHLY and CDR2 is FYNNEI. This chain's CDR3 is CASTAGTSSFEQYF. The CDR3 nucleotides are TGTGCCAGCACCGCCGGGACTAGTAGTTTCGAGCAGTACTTC.

This clone came up a few times. CDR3: CASSQGVQGRNARDGYTF. The CDR3 DNA follows: TGTGCCAGCAGCCAAGGAGTTCAGGGCCGGAACGCAAGGGATGGCTACACCTTC. The chain joins TRBV4-2 to TRBJ1-2, with a weak D call TRBD1 (5 bases). Looked up from germline, CDR1 is LGHNA and CDR2 is YNFKEQ. Trimming removed 1 base from V and 6 bases from J, with 24 bases in between. The CDR3 has 18 amino acids.

The V gene is TRBV5-1, the J gene TRBJ1-2; D is unresolved. This CDR3 spans 16 amino acids. Germline V CDR1 and CDR2: SGHRS, YFSETQ. Trimming took off 4 bases at V and 3 bases at J, with 19 bases between the two ends. The CDR3 DNA sequence: TGCGCCAGCAGCACCGGAGGCCCTCCGGAGGACTATGGCTACACCTTC. Residues: CASSTGGPPEDYGYTF.

The rearrangement uses TRBV25-1 and TRBJ2-2; no clear D gene. Germline CDR1 reads MGHDK; CDR2 reads SYGVNS. Trimming left V 5 bases short and J 1 base short, with 5 bases between. CDR3 length: 13 residues. The CDR3 spells CASSLKNTGELFF. CDR3 nucleotide sequence: TGTGCCAGCAGTCTCAAGAACACCGGGGAGCTGTTTTTT.

V and J are TRBV21-1 and TRBJ1-6; the D segment call TRBD1 is taken from the table without a DNA check. TRBV21-1 is described as a pseudogene. The CDR3 has 22 amino acids. CDR3 coding DNA: TGTGCCAGCAGCAAAGGGCGTCTGAAACAGGATGGGGTTGGGGTAATTAATTCACCCCTCCACTTT. Translation gives CASSKGRLKQDGVGVINSPLHF.

In its sample, this clone was seen a few times. The J gene is TRBJ1-4, the V gene TRBV14; no firm D call. Germline assignment: CDR1 SGHDN and CDR2 FVKESK. The CDR3 is made up of 14 amino acids. Between the trimmed V and J ends, which lost 1 base and 8 bases, there was a span of 11 bases. This chain's CDR3 is CASSQAMAWEKLFF. CDR3 sequence (DNA): TGTGCCAGCAGCCAAGCCATGGCGTGGGAAAAACTGTTTTTT.

This clone was found a few times. CDR3: CASSFMPGRSNQPQHF. CDR3 coding DNA: TGTGCCAGCAGTTTTATGCCGGGACGGAGCAATCAGCCCCAGCATTTT. The rearrangement uses TRBV28 and TRBJ1-5, with D tentatively TRBD1 (5 bases). Per germline, CDR1 MDHEN and CDR2 SYDVKM. Trimming left V 3 bases short and J 1 base short, with 13 bases between. This CDR3 spans 16 amino acids.

The rearrangement links TRBV2 to TRBJ2-5; tentatively, D is TRBD2 (5 bases). Trimming took 1 base from V and 5 from J, leaving 11 bases between them. CDR3 length: 14 residues. Germline-derived CDR1 and CDR2 are SNHLY and FYNNEI. DNA for the CDR3: TGTGCCAGCAGTGAAGGAGCGGAAGGGGAGACCCAGTACTTC. Translated, it gives CASSEGAEGETQYF.

The V gene is TRBV11-2, the J gene TRBJ1-2, with TRBD1 as a possible D gene (5 bases). Trimming pared 11 bases from V and 0 bases from J, leaving 10 bases between. The CDR3 contains 12 residues. Germline V gene data show CDR1 as SGHAT and CDR2 as FQNNGV. The CDR3 loop is CASEGANYGYTF. The DNA of the CDR3 is TGTGCCTCCGAAGGGGCTAACTATGGCTACACCTTC. Based on the CDR3 plus reference TRBV11-2 and TRBJ1-2, the full variable domain is EAGVAQSPRYKIIEKRQSVAFWCNPISGHATLYWYQQILGQGPKLLIQFQNNGVVDDSQLPKDRFSAERLKGVDSTLKIQPAKLEDSAVYLCASEGANYGYTFGSGTRLTVV.